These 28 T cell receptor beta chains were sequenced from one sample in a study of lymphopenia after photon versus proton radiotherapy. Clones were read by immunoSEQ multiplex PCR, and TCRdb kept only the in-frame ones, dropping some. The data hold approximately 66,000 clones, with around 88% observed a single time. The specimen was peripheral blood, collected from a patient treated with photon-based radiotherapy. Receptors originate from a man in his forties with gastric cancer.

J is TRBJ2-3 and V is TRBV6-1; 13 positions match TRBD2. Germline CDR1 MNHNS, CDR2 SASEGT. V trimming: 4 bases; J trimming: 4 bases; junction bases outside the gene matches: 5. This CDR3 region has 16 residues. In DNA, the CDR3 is TGTGCCAGCAGTGCGGGACTAGCGGGGTTATCAGATACGCAGTATTTT. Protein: CASSAGLAGLSDTQYF.

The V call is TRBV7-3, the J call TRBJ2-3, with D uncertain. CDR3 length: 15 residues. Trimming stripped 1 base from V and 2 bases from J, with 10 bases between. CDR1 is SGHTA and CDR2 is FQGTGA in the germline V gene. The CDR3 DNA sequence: TGTGCCAGCAGCTTAAGTGGTCTAGTCACAGATACGCAGTATTTT. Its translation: CASSLSGLVTDTQYF.

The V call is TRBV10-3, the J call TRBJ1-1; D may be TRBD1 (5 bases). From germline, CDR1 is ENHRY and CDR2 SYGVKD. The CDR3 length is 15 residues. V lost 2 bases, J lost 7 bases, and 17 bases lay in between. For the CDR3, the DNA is TGTGCCATCAGTGAGGGGAATCGTGGGGGGAATGAAGCTTTCTTT. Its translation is CAISEGNRGGNEAFF.

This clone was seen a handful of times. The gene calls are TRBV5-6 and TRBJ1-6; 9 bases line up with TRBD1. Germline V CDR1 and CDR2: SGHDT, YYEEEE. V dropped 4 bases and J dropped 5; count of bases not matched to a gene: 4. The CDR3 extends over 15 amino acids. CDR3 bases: TGTGCCAGCAGCGGGGGACAGGGAGATAATTCACCCCTCCACTTT. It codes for CASSGGQGDNSPLHF. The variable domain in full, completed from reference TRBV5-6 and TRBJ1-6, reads DAGVTQSPTHLIKTRGQQVTLRCSPKSGHDTVSWYQQALGQGPQFIFQYYEEEERQRGNFPDRFSGHQFPNYSSELNVNALLLGDSALYLCASSGGQGDNSPLHFGNGTRLTVT.

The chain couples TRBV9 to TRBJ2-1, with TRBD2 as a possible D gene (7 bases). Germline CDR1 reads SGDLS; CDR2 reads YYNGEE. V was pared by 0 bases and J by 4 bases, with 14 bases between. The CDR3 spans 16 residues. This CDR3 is CASSVAGGGWYNEQFF. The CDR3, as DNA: TGTGCCAGCAGCGTAGCTGGGGGGGGCTGGTACAATGAGCAGTTCTTC.

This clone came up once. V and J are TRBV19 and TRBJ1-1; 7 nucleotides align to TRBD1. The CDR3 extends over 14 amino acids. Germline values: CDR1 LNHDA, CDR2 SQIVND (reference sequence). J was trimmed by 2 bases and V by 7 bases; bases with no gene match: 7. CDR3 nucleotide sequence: TGTGCCAGTACGACCAGACAGGGTAACACTGAAGCTTTCTTT. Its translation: CASTTRQGNTEAFF. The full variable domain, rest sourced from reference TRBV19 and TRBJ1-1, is DGGITQSPKYLFRKEGQNVTLSCEQNLNHDAMYWYRQDPGQGLRLIYYSQIVNDFQKGDIAEGYSVSREKKESFPLTVTSAQKNPTAFYLCASTTRQGNTEAFFGQGTRLTVV.

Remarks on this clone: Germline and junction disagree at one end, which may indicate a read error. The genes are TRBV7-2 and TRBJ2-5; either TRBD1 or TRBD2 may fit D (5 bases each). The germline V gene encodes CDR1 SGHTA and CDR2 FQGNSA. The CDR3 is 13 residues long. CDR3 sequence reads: CASSRRDQETQYF. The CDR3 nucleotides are TGTGCCAGCAGCCGCCGGGACCAGGAGACCCAGTACTTC.

CDR3 coding DNA: TGTGCCAGCAGCCCGGGCAGGGGGAATGAAAAACTGTTTTTT. This codes for CASSPGRGNEKLFF. The V call is TRBV7-9, the J call TRBJ1-4; 7 bases are shared with TRBD1. Germline values: CDR1 SEHNR, CDR2 FQNEAQ (reference sequence). V dropped 5 bases and J dropped 5; count of bases not matched to a gene: 5. The length of the CDR3 is 14 residues.

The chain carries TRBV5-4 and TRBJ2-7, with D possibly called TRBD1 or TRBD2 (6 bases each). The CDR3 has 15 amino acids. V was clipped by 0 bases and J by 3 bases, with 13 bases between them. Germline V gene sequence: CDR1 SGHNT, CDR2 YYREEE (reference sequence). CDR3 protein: CASSLGGASDYEQYF. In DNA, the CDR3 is TGTGCCAGCAGCTTGGGGGGGGCTAGCGACTACGAGCAGTACTTC.

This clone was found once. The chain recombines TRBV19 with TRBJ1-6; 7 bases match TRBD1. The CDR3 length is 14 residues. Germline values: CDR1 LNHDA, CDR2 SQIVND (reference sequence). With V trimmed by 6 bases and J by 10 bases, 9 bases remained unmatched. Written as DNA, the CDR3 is TGTGCCAGTAGCCCGGACAGGAGAAGATCACCCCTCCACTTT. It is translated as CASSPDRRRSPLHF.

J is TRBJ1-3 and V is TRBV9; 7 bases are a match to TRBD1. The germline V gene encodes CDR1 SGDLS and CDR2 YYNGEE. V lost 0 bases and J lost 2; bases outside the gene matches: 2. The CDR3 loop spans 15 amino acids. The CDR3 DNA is TGTGCCAGCAGCGTAGGGGACAGTACTGGAAACACCATATATTTT. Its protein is CASSVGDSTGNTIYF.

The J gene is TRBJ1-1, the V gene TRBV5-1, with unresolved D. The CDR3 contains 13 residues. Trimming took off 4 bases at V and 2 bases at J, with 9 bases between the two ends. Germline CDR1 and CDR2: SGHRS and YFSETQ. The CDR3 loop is CASSHQSNTEAFF. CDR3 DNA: TGCGCCAGCAGCCACCAGTCTAACACTGAAGCTTTCTTT.

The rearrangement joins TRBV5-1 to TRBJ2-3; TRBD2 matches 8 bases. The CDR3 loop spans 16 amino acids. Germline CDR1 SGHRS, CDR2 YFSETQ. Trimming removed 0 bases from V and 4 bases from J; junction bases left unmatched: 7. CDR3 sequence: CASSLGNGGAADTQYF. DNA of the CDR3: TGCGCCAGCAGCTTGGGAAACGGGGGGGCGGCAGATACGCAGTATTTT.

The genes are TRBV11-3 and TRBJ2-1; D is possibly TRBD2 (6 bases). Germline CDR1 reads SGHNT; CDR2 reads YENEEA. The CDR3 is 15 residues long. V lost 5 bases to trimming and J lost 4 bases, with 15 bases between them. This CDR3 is CASSPLIAEYNEQFF. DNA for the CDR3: TGTGCCAGCAGCCCTCTTATAGCGGAGTACAATGAGCAGTTCTTC.

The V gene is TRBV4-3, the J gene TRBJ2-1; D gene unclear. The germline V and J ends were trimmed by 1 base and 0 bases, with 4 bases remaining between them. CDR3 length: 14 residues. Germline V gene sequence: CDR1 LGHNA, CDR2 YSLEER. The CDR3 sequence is CASSQVGSYNEQFF. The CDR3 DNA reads TGCGCCAGCAGCCAAGTTGGCTCCTACAATGAGCAGTTCTTC.

CDR3 sequence (DNA): TGTGCCAGTAGTATAGGTGGGGGGTACAATGAGCAGTTCTTC. This encodes CASSIGGGYNEQFF. The chain has TRBV19 and TRBJ2-1; D is perhaps TRBD2 (6 bases). Deletions cut 1 base from V and 4 bases from J, with 8 bases between. This CDR3 has 14 residues. Germline V CDR1 and CDR2: LNHDA, SQIVND (reference sequence).

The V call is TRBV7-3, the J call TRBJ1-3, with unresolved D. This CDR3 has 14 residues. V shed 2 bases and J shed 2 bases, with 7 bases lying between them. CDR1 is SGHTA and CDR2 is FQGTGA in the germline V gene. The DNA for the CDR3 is TGTGCCAGCAGCTTAGTGAAAGCTGGAAACACCATATATTTT. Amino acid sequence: CASSLVKAGNTIYF.

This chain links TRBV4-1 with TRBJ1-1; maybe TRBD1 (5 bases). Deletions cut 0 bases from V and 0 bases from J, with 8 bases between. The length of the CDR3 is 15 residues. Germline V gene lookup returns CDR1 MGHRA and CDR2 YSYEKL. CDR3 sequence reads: CASSQEEQVNTEAFF. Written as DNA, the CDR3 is TGCGCCAGCAGCCAAGAAGAACAGGTGAACACTGAAGCTTTCTTT.

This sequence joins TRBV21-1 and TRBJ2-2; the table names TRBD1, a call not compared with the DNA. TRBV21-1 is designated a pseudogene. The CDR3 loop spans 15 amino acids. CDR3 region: CASSGPPRDTGELFF. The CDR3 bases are TGTGCCAGCAGCGGGCCCCCCAGGGACACCGGGGAGCTGTTTTTT.

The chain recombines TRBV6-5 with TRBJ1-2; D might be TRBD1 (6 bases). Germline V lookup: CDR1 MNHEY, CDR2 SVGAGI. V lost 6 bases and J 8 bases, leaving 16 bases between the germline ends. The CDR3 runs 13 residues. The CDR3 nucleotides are TGTGCCAGCAGATTGGACAGTTTGGGCGGCTACACCTTC. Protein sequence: CASRLDSLGGYTF.

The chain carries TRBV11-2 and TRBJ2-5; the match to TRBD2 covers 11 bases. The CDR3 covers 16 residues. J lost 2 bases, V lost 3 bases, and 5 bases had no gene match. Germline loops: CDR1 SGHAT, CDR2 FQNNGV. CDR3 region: CASSFSGLAVQETQYF. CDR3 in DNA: TGTGCCAGCAGCTTCTCGGGACTAGCGGTTCAAGAGACCCAGTACTTC.

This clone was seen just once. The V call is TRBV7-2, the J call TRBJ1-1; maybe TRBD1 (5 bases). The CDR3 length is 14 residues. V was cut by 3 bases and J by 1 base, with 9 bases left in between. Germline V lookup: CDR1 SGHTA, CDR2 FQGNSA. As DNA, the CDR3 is TGTGCCAGCAGCTTGGGGCAGGGGAACACTGAAGCTTTCTTT. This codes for CASSLGQGNTEAFF.

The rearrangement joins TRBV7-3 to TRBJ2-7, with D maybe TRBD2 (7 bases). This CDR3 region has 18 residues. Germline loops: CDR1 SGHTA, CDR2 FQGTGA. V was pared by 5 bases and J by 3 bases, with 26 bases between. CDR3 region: CASSPRGGRTPLDYEQYF. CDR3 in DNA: TGTGCCAGCAGCCCTAGGGGGGGAAGGACACCCTTGGACTACGAGCAGTACTTC.

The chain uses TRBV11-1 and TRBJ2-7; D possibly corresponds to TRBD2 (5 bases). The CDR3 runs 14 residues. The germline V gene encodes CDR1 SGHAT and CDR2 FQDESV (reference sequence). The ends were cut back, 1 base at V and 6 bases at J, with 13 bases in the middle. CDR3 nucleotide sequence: TGTGCCAGCAGCTTAGTAAACCCCGAGGGCGAGCAGTACTTC. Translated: CASSLVNPEGEQYF.

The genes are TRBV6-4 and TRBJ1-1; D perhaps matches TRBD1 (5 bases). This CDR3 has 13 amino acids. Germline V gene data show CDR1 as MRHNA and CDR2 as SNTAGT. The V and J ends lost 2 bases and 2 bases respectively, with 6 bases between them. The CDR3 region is CASSDGDNTEAFF. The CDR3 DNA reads TGTGCCAGCAGTGACGGGGACAACACTGAAGCTTTCTTT.

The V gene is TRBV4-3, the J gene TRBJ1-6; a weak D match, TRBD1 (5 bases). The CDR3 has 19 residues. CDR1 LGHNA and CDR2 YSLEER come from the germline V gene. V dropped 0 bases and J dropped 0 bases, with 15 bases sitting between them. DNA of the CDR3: TGCGCCAGCAGCCAAGATGGAGGGGACGGCAGCTCCTATAATTCACCCCTCCACTTT. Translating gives CASSQDGGDGSSYNSPLHF.

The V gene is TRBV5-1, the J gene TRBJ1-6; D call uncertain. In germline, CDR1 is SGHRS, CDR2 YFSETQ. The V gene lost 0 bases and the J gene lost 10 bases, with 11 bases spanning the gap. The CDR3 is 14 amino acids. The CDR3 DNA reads TGCGCCAGCAGCTTGGATGGAGGAGGGTCACCCCTCCACTTT. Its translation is CASSLDGGGSPLHF.

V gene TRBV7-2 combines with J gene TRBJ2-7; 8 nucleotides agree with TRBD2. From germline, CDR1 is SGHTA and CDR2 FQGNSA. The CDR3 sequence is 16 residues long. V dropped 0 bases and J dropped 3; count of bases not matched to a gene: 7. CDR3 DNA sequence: TGTGCCAGCAGCTTAGCGAGGGCGGGGGGTTTCTACGAGCAGTACTTC. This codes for CASSLARAGGFYEQYF.